The 5 T cell receptor beta chains listed next were all sequenced from one sample in a study of T and B cells in COVID-19 patients. From blood, roughly 220-550 ng of genomic DNA served as TRB template. BIOMED2 TRB-A/B primer pools were used in multiplex TRB PCR. TCRdb re-derived calls from the multiplex PCR reads in MiXCR, one entry per CDR3 protein. The profile shows around 30,000 distinct CDR3 sequences, less than 35% of them singletons. The sequenced sample was blood. The receptor source for this set is a human donor who had recovered from COVID-19.

This clonotype was counted between two and nine times. V and J are TRBV13 and TRBJ1-1; 8 bases match TRBD1. Germline V gene lookup returns CDR1 PRHDT and CDR2 FYEKMQ (reference sequence). J lost 3 bases, V lost 5 bases, and 2 bases had no gene match. The CDR3 covers 13 residues. CDR3 DNA sequence: TGTGCCAGCAGCCCGACAGGGGACACTGAAGCTTTCTTT. This gives the protein CASSPTGDTEAFF.

The chain carries TRBV7-2 and TRBJ2-7; 9 bases are shared with TRBD2. Trimming removed 5 bases from V and 2 bases from J; junction bases left unmatched: 10. This CDR3 has 16 amino acids. Looked up from germline, CDR1 is SGHTA and CDR2 is FQGNSA. CDR3 sequence (DNA): TGTGCCAGCAGCCCCCGATTAGCTAGCGGGGCCTACGAGCAGTACTTC. Translation gives CASSPRLASGAYEQYF.

The rearrangement uses TRBV20-1 and TRBJ2-5; D unclear. V gave up 6 bases and J gave up 0 bases, with 14 bases separating them. Germline values: CDR1 DFQATT, CDR2 SNEGSKA (reference sequence). The CDR3 spans 14 residues. The CDR3 nucleotides read TGCAGTGCAATGCGAGTAAAGTACCAAGAGACCCAGTACTTC. Translation: CSAMRVKYQETQYF.

The chain uses TRBV12-3 or TRBV12-4 and TRBJ2-7; D is perhaps TRBD1 (7 bases). V lost 1 base and J lost 0, with 13 bases in between. The CDR3 sequence is 16 residues long. The CDR3, as DNA: TGTGCCAGCAGTTTAGGTCTCAGGGGGGTCTCCTACGAGCAGTACTTC. Translation gives CASSLGLRGVSYEQYF.

By sample fraction, this clonotype is medium-sized (0.01 to 0.1%). The rearrangement joins TRBV19 to TRBJ2-7, with 9 positions matching TRBD1. Trimming removed 7 bases from V and 0 bases from J; junction bases left unmatched: 4. Per the germline V gene, CDR1 is LNHDA and CDR2 is SQIVND (reference sequence). The CDR3 has 14 residues. CDR3 region: CASKPGQGSYEQYF. The CDR3 nucleotides read TGTGCCAGTAAGCCGGGACAGGGCTCCTACGAGCAGTACTTC.